This TCR beta chain comes out of a study of T cells after yellow fever vaccination. Study details: The SMART-Seq v4 Ultra Low Input method served to prepare the low-cell-number fractions. Study-level results: The secondary T-cell response peaked on day 5, not day 15, but was weaker.

This clonotype was recorded many times. The antigen is undetermined. The V end lost 0 bases, the J end lost 1 base, and 10 bases lay between the germline ends. From germline, CDR1 is SGHRS and CDR2 YFSETQ. This CDR3 contains 15 residues. A single record per CDR3 protein comes from TCRdb applying MiXCR to the 5' RACE reads. The repertoire holds about 340,000 distinct CDR3 sequences, around 4.1% seen once, with approximately 24% in the top ten. The TCR was taken from a young man who received the YFV17D yellow fever vaccine. The starting material was PBMCs, obtained 5 days after the yellow fever booster vaccination. This chain joins TRBV5-1 and TRBJ1-1; D may be TRBD1 (6 bases). CDR3: CASSLEGGWNTEAFF. In DNA form, the CDR3 reads TGCGCCAGCAGCTTGGAGGGGGGATGGAACACTGAAGCTTTCTTT.